This T cell receptor (beta chain) is from a study of T cell responses to AZD1222 COVID-19 vaccine. Whole-study findings and limits: The span of vaccine-associated CD4 TCRs extended across spike, with dominance at 160-218 and 743-854. Donors in the cohort were predominantly white British and more often female, and clonal diversity was possibly underestimated.

In germline, CDR1 is LGHNT, CDR2 FRNRAP. The CDR3 is 16 amino acids. V shed 0 bases and J shed 2 bases, with 14 bases lying between them. On this clone itself: The antigen remains unidentified.

Libraries were prepared by immunoSEQ multiplex PCR; TCRdb keeps only in-frame clonotypes and omits some of them. The sample includes 70,000 to 80,000 clones, around three quarters of them seen just once. The chain has TRBV12-5 and TRBJ2-7; TRBD2 is a possible D gene (5 bases). Sequenced material: peripheral blood, taken 28 days after the second AZD1222 dose. This sequence originates from an adult who received the AZD1222 COVID-19 vaccine. The CDR3 sequence: CASGLVLFGEPYEQYF. The CDR3 DNA reads TGTGCTAGTGGTTTGGTACTTTTCGGGGAACCCTACGAGCAGTACTTC.